A single sample is the source of the 2 T cell receptor beta chains below, sequenced in a study of T cells after yellow fever vaccination. One entry per CDR3 protein, called by TCRdb with MiXCR from the 5' RACE reads. The sample carries some 500,000 distinct CDR3 sequences, approximately 13% recorded once. The specimen comprised PBMCs, sampled on the day of the yellow fever booster vaccination. The receptors shown here come from a young man who received the YFV17D yellow fever vaccine.

The CDR3: CASKLTVNTGELFF. In nucleotides, the CDR3 is TGTGCCAGCAAATTGACAGTGAACACCGGGGAGCTGTTTTTT. This rearrangement joins TRBV2 to TRBJ2-2, with D possibly being TRBD1 (5 bases). This CDR3 has 14 amino acids. Germline CDR1 and CDR2: SNHLY and FYNNEI. V gave up 7 bases and J gave up 1 base, with 10 bases separating them.

The table lists this clonotype with a few counts. The chain is built from TRBV4-3 and TRBJ2-1; D might be TRBD1 (6 bases). V was pared by 5 bases and J by 2 bases, with 16 bases between. Germline V CDR1 and CDR2: LGHNA, YSLEER. This CDR3 spans 16 amino acids. CDR3 amino acids: CASSYQGRGPYNEQFF. In DNA form, the CDR3 reads TGCGCCAGCAGCTACCAGGGGAGAGGCCCCTACAATGAGCAGTTCTTC.